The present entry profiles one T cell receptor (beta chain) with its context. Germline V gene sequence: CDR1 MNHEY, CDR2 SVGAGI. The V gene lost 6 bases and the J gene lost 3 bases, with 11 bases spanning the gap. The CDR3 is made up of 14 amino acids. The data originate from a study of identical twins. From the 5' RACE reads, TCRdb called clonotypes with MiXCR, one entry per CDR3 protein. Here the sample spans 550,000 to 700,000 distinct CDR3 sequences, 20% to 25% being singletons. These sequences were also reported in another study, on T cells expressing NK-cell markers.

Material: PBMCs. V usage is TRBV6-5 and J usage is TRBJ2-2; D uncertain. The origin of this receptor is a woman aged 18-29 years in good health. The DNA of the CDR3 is TGTGCCAGCAGCTTACTACCCTACACCGGGGAGCTGTTTTTT. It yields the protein CASSLLPYTGELFF.